The T cell receptor (beta chain) described here comes from a study of blood T cell repertoires in COVID-19. Overall study: Samples came from the United States, Italy and Spain, spanning acute and convalescent COVID-19.

Here immunoSEQ multiplex PCR was the method, and the copy in TCRdb shows in-frame clones only, minus some. Here the sample spans roughly 410,000 clones, about 90% being singletons. This clone was picked up one time. This CDR3 region has 15 residues. CDR1 is KGHSH and CDR2 is LQKENI in the germline V gene. The V and J ends lost 2 bases and 1 base respectively, with 11 bases between them. The chain links TRBV18 to TRBJ1-2, with D maybe TRBD1 (6 bases). This clonotype was sampled from a man aged 35 to 55 with acute or convalescent COVID-19. The sample taken for sequencing was peripheral blood. In DNA, the CDR3 is TGTGCCAGCTCACCAAGGACAGAGCTTAACTATGGCTACACCTTC. It translates to CASSPRTELNYGYTF.